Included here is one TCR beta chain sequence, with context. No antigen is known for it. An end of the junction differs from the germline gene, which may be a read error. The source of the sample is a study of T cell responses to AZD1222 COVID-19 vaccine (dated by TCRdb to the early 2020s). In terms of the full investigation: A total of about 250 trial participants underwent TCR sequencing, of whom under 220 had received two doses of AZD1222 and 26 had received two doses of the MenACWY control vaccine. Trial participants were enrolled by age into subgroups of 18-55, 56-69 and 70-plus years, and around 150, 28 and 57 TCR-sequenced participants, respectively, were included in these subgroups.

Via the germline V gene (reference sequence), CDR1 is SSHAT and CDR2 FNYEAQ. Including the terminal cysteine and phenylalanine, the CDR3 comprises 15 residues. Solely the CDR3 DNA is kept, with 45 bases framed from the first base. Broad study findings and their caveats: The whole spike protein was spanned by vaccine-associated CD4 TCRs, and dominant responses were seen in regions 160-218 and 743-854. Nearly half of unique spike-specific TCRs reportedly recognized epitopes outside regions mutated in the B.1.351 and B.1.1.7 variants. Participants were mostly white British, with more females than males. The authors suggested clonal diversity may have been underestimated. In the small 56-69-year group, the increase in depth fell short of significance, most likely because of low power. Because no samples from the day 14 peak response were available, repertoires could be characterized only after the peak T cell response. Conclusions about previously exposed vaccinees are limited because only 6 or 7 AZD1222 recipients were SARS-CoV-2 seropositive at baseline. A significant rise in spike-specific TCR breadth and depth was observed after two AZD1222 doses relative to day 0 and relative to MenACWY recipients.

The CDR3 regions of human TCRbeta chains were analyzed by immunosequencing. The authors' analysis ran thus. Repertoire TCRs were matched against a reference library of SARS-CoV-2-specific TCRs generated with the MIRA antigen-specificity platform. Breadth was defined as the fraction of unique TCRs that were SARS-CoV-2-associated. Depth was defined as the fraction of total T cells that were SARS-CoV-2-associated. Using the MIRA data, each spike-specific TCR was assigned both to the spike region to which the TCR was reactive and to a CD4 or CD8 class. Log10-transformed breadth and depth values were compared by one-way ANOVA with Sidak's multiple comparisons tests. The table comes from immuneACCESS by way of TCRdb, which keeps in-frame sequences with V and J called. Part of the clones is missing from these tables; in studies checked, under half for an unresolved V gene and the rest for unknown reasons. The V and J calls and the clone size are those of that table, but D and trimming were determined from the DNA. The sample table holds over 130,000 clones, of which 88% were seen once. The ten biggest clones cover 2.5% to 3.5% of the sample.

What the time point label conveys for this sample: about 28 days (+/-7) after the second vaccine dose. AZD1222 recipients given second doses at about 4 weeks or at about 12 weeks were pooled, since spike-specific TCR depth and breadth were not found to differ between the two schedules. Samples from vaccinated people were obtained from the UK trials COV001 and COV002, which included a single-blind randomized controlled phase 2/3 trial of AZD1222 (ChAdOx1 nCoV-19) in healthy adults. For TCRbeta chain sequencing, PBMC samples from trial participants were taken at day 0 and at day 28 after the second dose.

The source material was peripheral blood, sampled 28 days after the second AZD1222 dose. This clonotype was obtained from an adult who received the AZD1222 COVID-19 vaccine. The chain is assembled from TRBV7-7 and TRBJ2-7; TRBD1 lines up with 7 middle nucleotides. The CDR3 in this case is CASSLRRTGPYEQYF. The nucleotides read TGTGCTAGCAGCTTGCGCCGGACAGGACCCTACGAGCAGTACTTC.